This note documents a single T cell receptor (beta chain) sequence. What it recognizes is unknown. The study ran its PCR with 60 Vbeta and 13 Jbeta primers. The table came from immunoSEQ multiplex PCR; TCRdb's copy has only in-frame clones and leaves some out. This table holds 70,000 or so clones. These data are taken from a study of cytomegalovirus exposure and HLA in healthy donors. The study, taken as a whole, reports: There were some public TCRs occurring in many donors, but most TCR sequences were rare. TCR beta V segments were, for the most part, productive about 90% or about 30% of the time in an earlier analysis. There were 150 to 200 TCR beta chains listed as cytomegalovirus-associated.

The CDR3 runs to 11 residues. Per germline, CDR1 MDHEN and CDR2 SYDVKM. Deletions cut 6 bases from V and 6 bases from J, with 8 bases between. The source is a man in his forties in good health and CMV-seronegative. The rearrangement uses TRBV28 and TRBJ1-2, with D unresolved. The sample comprised PBMCs. CDR3 loop: CASRREDGYTF. The DNA of the CDR3 is TGTGCCAGCAGGCGAGAGGATGGCTACACCTTC.